Following are 20 T cell receptor beta chains from one sample sequenced in a study of TIL therapy for anti-PD-1-resistant metastatic lung cancer. Noted time point: pre-treatment sample, taken before nivolumab and TIL therapy. The immunoSEQ assay was v3. The assay was immunoSEQ multiplex PCR, and TCRdb's table has in-frame clones only and misses some. The sample has approximately 20,000 clones, about 80% seen once; the top ten hold approximately 7.4%. Sample: blood, taken at baseline. The receptors shown here come from a person aged 25 to 80 with non-small cell lung cancer.

The rearrangement uses TRBV5-6 and TRBJ2-5; 10 bases align to TRBD2. This CDR3 is built from 18 residues. CDR1 SGHDT and CDR2 YYEEEE come from the germline V gene. Germline trimming cut 0 bases from V and 3 bases from J; bases unmatched to any gene: 11. CDR3 in DNA: TGTGCCAGCAGCTTGGCTAGCGGGGGACGCCCTGTAAAAGAGACCCAGTACTTC. Translated: CASSLASGGRPVKETQYF.

The chain couples TRBV10-3 to TRBJ2-5; D is unresolved. The CDR3 contains 14 residues. Germline CDR1 and CDR2: ENHRY and SYGVKD. V lost 4 bases and J 1 base, leaving 10 bases between the germline ends. The CDR3: CAISGGQPQETQYF. The DNA for the CDR3 is TGTGCCATCAGTGGAGGCCAACCCCAAGAGACCCAGTACTTC.

V usage is TRBV28 and J usage is TRBJ2-3; TRBD2 agrees at 7 bases. CDR1 and CDR2 from the germline V gene are MDHEN and SYDVKM. V shed 10 bases, J shed 14 bases, and the junction held 12 bases outside the gene matches. The CDR3 is made up of 11 amino acids. DNA for the CDR3: TGTGCCACCACCAGACTATCGGGGGGGTATTTT. Residues: CATTRLSGGYF.

The chain employs TRBV2 and TRBJ1-6, with TRBD1 as a possible D gene (6 bases). The CDR3 totals 15 residues. Germline CDR1 reads SNHLY; CDR2 reads FYNNEI. Trimming stripped 8 bases from V and 6 bases from J, with 17 bases between. The CDR3 DNA sequence: TGTGCCAGCCGGCAGAATGGGGGCACTAATTCACCCCTCCACTTT. This translates into CASRQNGGTNSPLHF.

This chain uses TRBV21-1 with TRBJ1-5. TRBV21-1 is designated a pseudogene. The CDR3 length is 16 residues. For the CDR3, the DNA is TGTGCCAGCAGCGGGGGGGCGATTGTGGGCAATCAGCCCCAGCATTTT. This sequence encodes CASSGGAIVGNQPQHF.

The V and J genes are TRBV13 and TRBJ2-7; D remains ambiguous. Trimming pared 2 bases from V and 1 base from J, leaving 6 bases between. CDR1 is PRHDT and CDR2 is FYEKMQ in the germline V gene (reference sequence). This CDR3 has 13 residues. CDR3 sequence reads: CASSLSRSYEQYF. The CDR3 DNA reads as TGTGCCAGCAGCTTATCACGGTCCTACGAGCAGTACTTC. Full variable domain (outside the CDR3, taken from reference TRBV13 and TRBJ2-7): AAGVIQSPRHLIKEKRETATLKCYPIPRHDTVYWYQQGPGQDPQFLISFYEKMQSDKGSIPDRFSAQQFSDYHSELNMSSLELGDSALYFCASSLSRSYEQYFGPGTRLTVT.

This clone was seen only a few times. J is TRBJ1-1 and V is TRBV16, with 7 bases that match TRBD1. Looked up from germline, CDR1 is KGHSY and CDR2 is FQNENV. The V and J ends lost 3 bases and 7 bases, in that order; junction bases with no gene match: 8. The CDR3 totals 14 residues. The CDR3 is CASSHPQGEREAFF. CDR3 coding DNA: TGTGCCAGCAGCCACCCCCAGGGGGAACGTGAAGCTTTCTTT.

This sequence joins TRBV7-9 and TRBJ1-1, with D possibly matching TRBD1 (6 bases). V was clipped by 5 bases and J by 3 bases, with 13 bases between them. CDR1 SEHNR and CDR2 FQNEAQ come from the germline V gene (reference sequence). CDR3 length: 14 amino acids. CDR3 nucleotide sequence: TGTGCCAGCAGCCGCAACAGGGCTGACACTGAAGCTTTCTTT. It is translated as CASSRNRADTEAFF.

The rearrangement uses TRBV4-2 and TRBJ2-7; a possible D gene is TRBD1 (5 bases). Germline lookup yields CDR1 LGHNA and CDR2 YNFKEQ. V lost 0 bases and J lost 2, with 14 bases in between. The CDR3 is made up of 16 amino acids. The DNA of the CDR3 is TGTGCCAGCAGCCAAGAAATCGTGGGCAGGGCCTACGAGCAGTACTTC. As protein: CASSQEIVGRAYEQYF.

The chain is built from TRBV5-1 and TRBJ2-1; D uncertain. The V gene's germline CDR1 is SGHRS and CDR2 YFSETQ. This CDR3 has 11 amino acids. V was shortened by 4 bases and J by 5 bases, with 4 bases between the two germline ends. The chain's CDR3 is CASSANNEQFF. The CDR3 DNA sequence: TGCGCCAGCAGCGCAAACAATGAGCAGTTCTTC.

The chain has TRBV28 and TRBJ2-6; D is possibly TRBD1 or TRBD2 (5 bases each). In germline, CDR1 is MDHEN, CDR2 SYDVKM. V was shortened by 7 bases and J by 0 bases, with 19 bases between the two germline ends. This CDR3 spans 18 amino acids. The CDR3 here is CASTKSGTARSGANVLTF. The CDR3 DNA reads TGTGCCAGCACCAAGTCCGGGACCGCCCGCTCTGGGGCCAACGTCCTGACTTTC.

The rearrangement joins TRBV28 to TRBJ2-1; 10 nucleotides match TRBD1. Germline V CDR1 and CDR2: MDHEN, SYDVKM. J gave up 4 bases and V 8 bases, and 8 bases lay outside the gene matches. This CDR3 has 15 residues. The CDR3 protein is CASGSGQGLYNEQFF. In nucleotides, the CDR3 is TGTGCCAGCGGATCGGGACAGGGGTTATACAATGAGCAGTTCTTC.

The genes are TRBV21-1 and TRBJ2-7; the listed D gene, TRBD2, was not tested against the DNA. TRBV21-1 is flagged as a pseudogene. The CDR3 spans 16 residues. CDR3 nucleotide sequence: TGTGCCAGCAGCAGTCGGGGGGAGCGGGGGAGTTACGAGCAGTACTTC. This sequence encodes CASSSRGERGSYEQYF.

The chain is built from TRBV29-1 and TRBJ1-2; 10 positions match TRBD1. The CDR3 covers 12 residues. CDR1 is SQVTM, CDR2 ANQGSEA, per germline. J was trimmed by 6 bases and V by 4 bases; bases with no gene match: 2. Here the CDR3 DNA reads TGCAGCGTTGCTGGGACAGGGGATGGCTACACCTTC. It is translated as CSVAGTGDGYTF. The full variable domain, in which reference TRBV29-1 and TRBJ1-2 provide the parts outside the CDR3, is SAVISQKPSRDICQRGTSLTIQCQVDSQVTMMFWYRQQPGQSLTLIATANQGSEATYESGFVIDKFPISRPNLTFSTLTVSNMSPEDSSIYLCSVAGTGDGYTFGSGTRLTVV.

The chain couples TRBV7-2 to TRBJ1-4; no definite D call. Germline V gene sequence: CDR1 SGHTA, CDR2 FQGNSA. Trimming took 1 base from V and 4 from J, leaving 7 bases between them. CDR3 length equals 14 residues. The CDR3 region is CASSLGGLNEKLFF. CDR3 bases: TGTGCCAGCAGCTTAGGCGGGCTTAATGAAAAACTGTTTTTT.

The V call is TRBV5-1, the J call TRBJ1-2; no reliable D call. Germline V gene data show CDR1 as SGHRS and CDR2 as YFSETQ. This CDR3 is 12 amino acids long. Trimming left V 0 bases short and J 8 bases short, with 8 bases between. The CDR3 DNA follows: TGCGCCAGCAGCTTGGAAGGGCACGGCTACACCTTC. This translates into CASSLEGHGYTF.

The chain is built from TRBV14 and TRBJ2-3; D may be TRBD1 or TRBD2 (6 bases each). V shed 0 bases and J shed 0 bases, with 22 bases lying between them. The CDR3 sequence is 20 residues long. Germline CDR1 reads SGHDN; CDR2 reads FVKESK. This CDR3 is CASSQDWYGAGQASTDTQYF. In DNA form, the CDR3 reads TGTGCCAGCAGCCAAGATTGGTATGGGGCGGGACAAGCTAGCACAGATACGCAGTATTTT.

The chain uses TRBV21-1 and TRBJ2-7; the table gives TRBD1 as D, unverified against the DNA. TRBV21-1 is shown as a pseudogene. CDR3 length: 15 residues. The CDR3: CASAASGTGAYEQYF. For the CDR3, the DNA is TGTGCCAGCGCCGCATCCGGGACAGGGGCCTACGAGCAGTACTTC.

This clone was found once. The V call is TRBV13, the J call TRBJ2-3; 7 bases match TRBD2. The CDR3 is made up of 16 amino acids. Trimming at V came to 2 bases and at J to 2 bases, leaving 7 bases not matched to a gene. CDR1 is PRHDT and CDR2 is FYEKMQ in the germline V gene (reference sequence). The CDR3 sequence: CASSLFGGGATDTQYF. DNA for the CDR3: TGTGCCAGCAGCTTATTCGGCGGGGGAGCCACAGATACGCAGTATTTT.

The chain carries TRBV7-3 and TRBJ2-7; 8 bases align to TRBD2. CDR3 length equals 18 residues. CDR1 SGHTA and CDR2 FQGTGA come from the germline V gene. Trimming cost V 5 bases and J 2 bases; bases outside gene matches: 17. As DNA, the CDR3 is TGTGCCAGCAGCCCTAACCCGGGAAGCGGGGGCGGTCCCTACGAGCAGTACTTC. It is translated as CASSPNPGSGGGPYEQYF.